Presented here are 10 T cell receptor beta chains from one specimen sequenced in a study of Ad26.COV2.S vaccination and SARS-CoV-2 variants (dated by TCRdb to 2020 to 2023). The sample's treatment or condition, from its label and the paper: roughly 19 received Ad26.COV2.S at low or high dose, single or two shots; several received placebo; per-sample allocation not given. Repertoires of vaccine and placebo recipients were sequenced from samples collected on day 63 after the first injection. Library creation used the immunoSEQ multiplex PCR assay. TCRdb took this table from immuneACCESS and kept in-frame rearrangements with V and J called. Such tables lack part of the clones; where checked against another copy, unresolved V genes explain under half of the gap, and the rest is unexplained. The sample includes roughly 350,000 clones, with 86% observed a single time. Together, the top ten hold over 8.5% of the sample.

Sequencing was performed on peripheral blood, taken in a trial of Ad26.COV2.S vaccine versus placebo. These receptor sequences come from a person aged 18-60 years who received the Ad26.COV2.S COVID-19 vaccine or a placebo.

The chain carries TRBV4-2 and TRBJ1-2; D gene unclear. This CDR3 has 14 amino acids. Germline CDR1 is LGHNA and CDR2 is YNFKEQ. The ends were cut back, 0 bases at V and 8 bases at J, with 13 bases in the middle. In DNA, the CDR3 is TGTGCCAGCAGCCAAGAGGAGTGGTCGGGGGGCTACACCTTC. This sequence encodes CASSQEEWSGGYTF.

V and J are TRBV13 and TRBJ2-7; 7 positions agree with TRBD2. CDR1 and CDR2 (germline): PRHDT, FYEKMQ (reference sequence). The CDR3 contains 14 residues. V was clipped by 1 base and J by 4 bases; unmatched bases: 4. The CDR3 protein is CASSLAGGGYEQYF. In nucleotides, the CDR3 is TGTGCCAGCAGCTTAGCGGGAGGAGGGTACGAGCAGTACTTC.

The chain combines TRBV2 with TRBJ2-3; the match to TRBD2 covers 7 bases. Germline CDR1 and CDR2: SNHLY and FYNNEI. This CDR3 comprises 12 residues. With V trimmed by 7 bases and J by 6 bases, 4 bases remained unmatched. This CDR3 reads CASTGRGDTQYF. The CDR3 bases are TGTGCCAGCACGGGGCGGGGGGATACGCAGTATTTT.

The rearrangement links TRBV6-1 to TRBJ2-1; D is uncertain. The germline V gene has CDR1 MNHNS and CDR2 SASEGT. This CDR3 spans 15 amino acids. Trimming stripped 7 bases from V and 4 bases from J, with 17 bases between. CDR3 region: CASTLDRYSYNEQFF. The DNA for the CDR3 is TGTGCCAGCACCTTGGACCGATACTCTTACAATGAGCAGTTCTTC.

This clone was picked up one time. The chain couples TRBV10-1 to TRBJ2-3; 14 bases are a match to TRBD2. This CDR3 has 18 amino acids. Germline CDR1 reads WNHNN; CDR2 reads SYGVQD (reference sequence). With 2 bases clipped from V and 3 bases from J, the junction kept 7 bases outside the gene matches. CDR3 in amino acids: CASSEVGLAGGMTDTQYF. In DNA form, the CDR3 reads TGCGCCAGCAGTGAGGTTGGACTAGCGGGGGGTATGACAGATACGCAGTATTTT.

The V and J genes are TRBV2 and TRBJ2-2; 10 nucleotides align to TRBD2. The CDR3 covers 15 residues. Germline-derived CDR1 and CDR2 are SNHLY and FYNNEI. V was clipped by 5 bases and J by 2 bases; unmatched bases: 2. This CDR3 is CASSWTSGNTGELFF. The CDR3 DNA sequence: TGTGCCAGCAGTTGGACTAGCGGTAACACCGGGGAGCTGTTTTTT.

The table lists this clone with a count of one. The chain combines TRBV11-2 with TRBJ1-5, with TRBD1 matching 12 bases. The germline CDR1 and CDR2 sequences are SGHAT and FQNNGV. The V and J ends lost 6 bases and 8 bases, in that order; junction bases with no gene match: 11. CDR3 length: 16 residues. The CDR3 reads CASSPGTGGSFEPQHF. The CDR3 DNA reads TGTGCCAGCAGTCCCGGGACAGGGGGCTCATTCGAGCCCCAGCATTTT.

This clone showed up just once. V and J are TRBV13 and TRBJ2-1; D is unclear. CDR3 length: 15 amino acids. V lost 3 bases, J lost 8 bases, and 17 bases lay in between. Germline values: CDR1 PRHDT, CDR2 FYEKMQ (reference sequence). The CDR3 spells CASSLVSGIQDEQFF. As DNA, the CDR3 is TGTGCCAGCAGCTTGGTAAGTGGGATTCAGGATGAGCAGTTCTTC. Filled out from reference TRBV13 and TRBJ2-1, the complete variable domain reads AAGVIQSPRHLIKEKRETATLKCYPIPRHDTVYWYQQGPGQDPQFLISFYEKMQSDKGSIPDRFSAQQFSDYHSELNMSSLELGDSALYFCASSLVSGIQDEQFFGPGTRLTVL.

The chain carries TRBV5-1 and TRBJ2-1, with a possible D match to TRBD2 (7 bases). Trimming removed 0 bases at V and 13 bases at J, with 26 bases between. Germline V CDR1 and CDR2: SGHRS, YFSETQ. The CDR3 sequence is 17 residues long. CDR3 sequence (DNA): TGCGCCAGCAGCTTGGTTGGGGGGGCGAGCGTAGGTAATTTCCAGTTCTTC. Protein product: CASSLVGGASVGNFQFF.

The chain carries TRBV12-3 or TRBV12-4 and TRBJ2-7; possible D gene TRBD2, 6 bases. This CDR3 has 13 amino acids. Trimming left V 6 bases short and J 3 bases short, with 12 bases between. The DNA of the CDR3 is TGTGCCAGCAGCCCGGGACTCCTCTACGAGCAGTACTTC. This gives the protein CASSPGLLYEQYF.